These T cell receptor beta chains were read from a single sample in a study of blood T cell repertoires in COVID-19. Generated by immunoSEQ multiplex PCR, the TCRdb table keeps only in-frame clones and is missing some. The sample holds around 130,000 clones, roughly 84% seen once. Material: peripheral blood. These receptors originate from a man aged 30 to 45 with COVID-19, enrolled during active disease. CDR3s include the opening cysteine and the closing phenylalanine or tryptophan. D genes are given only for firm matches. Rows give clone size only sometimes, using once, few, many, or a class for an expanded clone.

cdr3_nt,cdr3_aa,clone_size,v_call,cdr3_length,d_call,j_call
TGCGCCAGCAGTGAGTCGGCAGAGGGAGTGGTCAATGAGCAGTTCTTC,CASSESAEGVVNEQFF,.,TRBV10-2,16,.,TRBJ2-1
TGCGCCAGCAGGGGACAGGAGAACACTGAAGCTTTCTTT,CASRGQENTEAFF,.,TRBV5-1,13,TRBD1,TRBJ1-1
TGTGCCAGCAGCCCACGGGCGGGACAGGGAGTCGAGACCCAGTACTTC,CASSPRAGQGVETQYF,.,TRBV5-4,16,TRBD1,TRBJ2-5
TGTGCCAGCAGCTTAGAGCGGGGGTCCTCAATCTCCTACGAGCAGTACTTC,CASSLERGSSISYEQYF,.,TRBV7-9,17,TRBD2,TRBJ2-7
TGTGCCAGCTCACCACAAGAGGGTACGGTTTCACCCCTCCACTTT,CASSPQEGTVSPLHF,.,TRBV18,15,.,TRBJ1-6
TGTGCCAGCAGCACTCTGGGGGCTCAGAGCAATCAGCCCCAGCATTTT,CASSTLGAQSNQPQHF,.,TRBV7-2,16,.,TRBJ1-5
TGTGCCAGCAGCCCGGAAGACAGGGGAATACGGGCGGGCACTGAAGCTTTCTTT,CASSPEDRGIRAGTEAFF,few,TRBV4-2,18,TRBD1,TRBJ1-1
TGCGCCAGCAGTGACAGCACAGAAAGAGCTTTCTTT,CASSDSTERAFF,.,TRBV10-1,12,.,TRBJ1-1
TGTGCCAGCAGTGAAGGGAGGGACCCAGGCTACACCTTC,CASSEGRDPGYTF,.,TRBV2,13,.,TRBJ1-2
TGTGCCAGCAGCGGCGACAGGGGATGGTACGAGCAGTACTTC,CASSGDRGWYEQYF,once,TRBV11-2,14,TRBD1,TRBJ2-7
TGTGCCAGTAGTATCGCGGCAGGGGGAACCCAGCCCCAGCATTTT,CASSIAAGGTQPQHF,.,TRBV19,15,TRBD1,TRBJ1-5
TGTGCCAGCAGCCCTCCCGGGACAGGGGCTTTCTTT,CASSPPGTGAFF,.,TRBV11-2,12,TRBD1,TRBJ1-1
TGTGCCAGCAGTTCAGGGGACAGGGGGTTTCAGCCCCAGCATTTT,CASSSGDRGFQPQHF,.,TRBV28,15,TRBD1,TRBJ1-5
TGTGCCACCAGCAGAGATTTTGGGACAGTAATAGTCAATGAGCAGTTCTTC,CATSRDFGTVIVNEQFF,many,TRBV15,17,TRBD1,TRBJ2-1
TGTGCCTGGAACCCTTCCGACAGGGACACCGGGGAGCTGTTTTTT,CAWNPSDRDTGELFF,.,TRBV30,15,TRBD1,TRBJ2-2
TGTGCCAGCAGCAAAGTTCGGCAGGGGAGCTCCTACGAGCAGTACTTC,CASSKVRQGSSYEQYF,once,TRBV21-1,16,.,TRBJ2-7
TGTGCCAGCAGCCCGGGACAGCTATTCTATGGCTACACCTTC,CASSPGQLFYGYTF,.,TRBV7-6,14,TRBD1,TRBJ1-2
TGTGCCAGCTCATTCCCGGGAGGCCAAGGATACGAGCAGTACTTC,CASSFPGGQGYEQYF,.,TRBV18,15,TRBD2,TRBJ2-7
TGCGCCAGCAGCCAAGAGCGGGACGGGCCCTACGAGCAGTACTTC,CASSQERDGPYEQYF,.,TRBV4-1,15,.,TRBJ2-7
TGTGCCAGCAGTCCCGACTCCAGGGAGCTGTTTTTT,CASSPDSRELFF,few,TRBV11-2,12,.,TRBJ2-2
TGCAGCGGAGGGAGTAACGGTGACAATGAGCAGTTCTTC,CSGGSNGDNEQFF,.,TRBV29-1,13,.,TRBJ2-1
TGTGCCAGCAGCTTGCGTACAGGGGGCAGGGAGACCCAGTACTTC,CASSLRTGGRETQYF,.,TRBV5-4,15,TRBD1,TRBJ2-5
TGTGCCAGCTCACCACAGCCGAGTTCTAACTATGGCTACACCTTC,CASSPQPSSNYGYTF,.,TRBV18,15,.,TRBJ1-2
TGTGCCAGTAGAACAGGGGAGAGGGGCTACACCTTC,CASRTGERGYTF,.,TRBV19,12,TRBD1,TRBJ1-2
TGTGCCAGCAGCTTAGTTGGCCTAGTCTACGAGCAGTACTTC,CASSLVGLVYEQYF,.,TRBV7-2,14,.,TRBJ2-7